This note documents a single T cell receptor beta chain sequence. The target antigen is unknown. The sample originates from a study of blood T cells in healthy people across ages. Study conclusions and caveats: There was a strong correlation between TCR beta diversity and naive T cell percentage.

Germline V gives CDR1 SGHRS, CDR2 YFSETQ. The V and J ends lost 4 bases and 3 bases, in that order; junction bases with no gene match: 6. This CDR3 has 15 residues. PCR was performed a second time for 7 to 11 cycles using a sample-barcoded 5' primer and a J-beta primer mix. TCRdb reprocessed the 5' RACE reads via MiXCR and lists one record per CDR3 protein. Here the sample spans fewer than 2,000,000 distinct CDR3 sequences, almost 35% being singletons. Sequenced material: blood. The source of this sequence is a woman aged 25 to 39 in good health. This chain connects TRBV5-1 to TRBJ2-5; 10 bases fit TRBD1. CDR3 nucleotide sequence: TGCGCCAGCAGCCTCGGACAGGGGGAAAAAGAGACCCAGTACTTC. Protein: CASSLGQGEKETQYF.